Listed here is a single T cell receptor (beta chain). The sample originates from a study of CD8 T cells in Susac syndrome. Trimming removed 2 bases at V and 2 bases at J, with 10 bases between. The CDR3 spans 15 residues. Germline V lookup: CDR1 MNHEY, CDR2 SMNVEV (reference sequence). Reverse transcription of roughly 0.45 to 1 ug RNA used random hexamers. Amplification of TCR beta CDR3 by immunoSEQ multiplex PCR spanned 54 Vbeta and 13 Jbeta. TCRdb reprocessed the immunoSEQ multiplex PCR reads with MiXCR, giving one entry per CDR3 protein. The table lists some 140,000 distinct CDR3 sequences, 75% to 90% of them singletons, with 0.5% to 0.65% in the top ten.

Input material: CD8+ T cells from PBMCs. This TCR was sampled from a human donor with multiple sclerosis. The rearrangement uses TRBV27 and TRBJ2-1, with D possibly TRBD1 on 6 matching bases. CDR3 in DNA: TGTGCCAGCAGTTTAGGAACAGGGACCTACAATGAGCAGTTCTTC. Translated: CASSLGTGTYNEQFF.